The entry that follows covers one T cell receptor (beta chain) sequence. Its matching antigen is unknown. The data derive from a study of shared clonotypes between healthy human individuals. The study's findings and limits: It was anticipated that sequencing depth would influence how many clonotypes donors shared. In the sorted subsets, rarefaction showed sequencing was incomplete despite large depth. Clonotypes shared by all four sorted-subset donors had higher generation probabilities than non-shared clonotypes.

The trim removed 4 bases at V and 5 bases at J, leaving 8 bases unmatched. CDR3 length equals 14 residues. Germline assignment: CDR1 WNHNN and CDR2 SYGVQD (reference sequence). Several immunoSEQ plates held equal portions of the genomic DNA taken from each subset. Sequenced by immunoSEQ multiplex PCR; TCRdb stores in-frame clones only, minus some. The data show just over 2,000,000 clones, with 85% to 95% seen just once and 0.13% held by the top ten. This chain links TRBV10-1 with TRBJ2-7; 7 bases fit TRBD1. What was sequenced was naive CD4+ T cells sorted from blood. Subset specified: CD45RA+ positively selected. This sequence was found in a man aged 18 to 29 in good health. CDR3 in DNA: TGCGCCAGCAGTGCTGTCAGGGGGTCCCACGAGCAGTACTTC. This translates into CASSAVRGSHEQYF.